These T cell receptor beta chains were read from a single sample in a study of CXCR3-negative and CXCR3-positive naive CD8 T cells. Each CDR3 protein gets one entry in TCRdb, which reprocessed the 5' RACE reads and gives no DNA. The sample totals fewer than 90,000 distinct CDR3 sequences. Sequenced sample: naive CXCR3+ CD8+ T cells from blood. The receptors shown here come from a human donor in good health. Some clones in this sample may be carry-over from other donors' samples. The CDR3 runs from the conserved cysteine through the conserved F or W.

J gene: TRBJ1-2
V gene: TRBV30
CDR3 length: 14
CDR3 protein: CAWSVGQAFYGYTF

J gene: TRBJ2-3
V gene: TRBV4-3
CDR3 length: 16
CDR3 protein: CASSATGTGVGDTQYF

J gene: TRBJ2-2
V gene: TRBV7-8
CDR3 length: 13
CDR3 protein: CASSFEVTGELFF

J gene: TRBJ2-7
V gene: TRBV5-1
CDR3 length: 16
CDR3 protein: CASSPGTPGSVYEQYF

J gene: TRBJ2-1
V gene: TRBV12-3/TRBV12-4
CDR3 length: 16
CDR3 protein: CASSSTGSRDYNEQFF

J gene: TRBJ2-5
V gene: TRBV12-3/TRBV12-4
CDR3 length: 11
CDR3 protein: CASTNGGTQYF

J gene: TRBJ2-7
V gene: TRBV7-9
CDR3 length: 14
CDR3 protein: CASSLEWGDYEQYF

J gene: TRBJ2-1
V gene: TRBV12-3/TRBV12-4
CDR3 length: 14
CDR3 protein: CASSFFPTGIEQFF

J gene: TRBJ2-1
V gene: TRBV9
CDR3 length: 13
CDR3 protein: CASSGDAYGEQFF

J gene: TRBJ2-1
V gene: TRBV4-1
CDR3 length: 15
CDR3 protein: CASIDIAGAYNEQFF

J gene: TRBJ2-3
V gene: TRBV5-6
CDR3 length: 11
CDR3 protein: CASSFGDPQYF

J gene: TRBJ2-2
V gene: TRBV28
CDR3 length: 16
CDR3 protein: CASSSGLAANTGELFF

J gene: TRBJ2-5
V gene: TRBV10-3
CDR3 length: 16
CDR3 protein: CAISGPAGGHQETQYF

J gene: TRBJ2-1
V gene: TRBV24-1
CDR3 length: 13
CDR3 protein: CATPGQGGNEQFF

J gene: TRBJ2-7
V gene: TRBV14
CDR3 length: 14
CDR3 protein: CASSNGAFYYEQYF

J gene: TRBJ2-7
V gene: TRBV14
CDR3 length: 14
CDR3 protein: CASSQGTVLDEQYF

J gene: TRBJ2-7
V gene: TRBV11-3
CDR3 length: 17
CDR3 protein: CASSLSHPDRECYEQYF

J gene: TRBJ2-1
V gene: TRBV7-6
CDR3 length: 17
CDR3 protein: CASSEDVLAGGWGEQFF

J gene: TRBJ2-7
V gene: TRBV20-1
CDR3 length: 13
CDR3 protein: CSAGRDNFYEQYF

J gene: TRBJ1-6
V gene: TRBV7-6
CDR3 length: 16
CDR3 protein: CASSSGPGQGISPLHF

J gene: TRBJ2-1
V gene: TRBV4-1
CDR3 length: 13
CDR3 protein: CASSQDRGDEQFF

J gene: TRBJ1-3
V gene: TRBV28
CDR3 length: 14
CDR3 protein: CASGSQGDGNTIYF

J gene: TRBJ2-7
V gene: TRBV14
CDR3 length: 16
CDR3 protein: CASSQGTSGRTYEQYF

J gene: TRBJ2-7
V gene: TRBV7-9
CDR3 length: 16
CDR3 protein: CASSTPGQGASYEQYF

J gene: TRBJ1-1
V gene: TRBV5-4
CDR3 length: 12
CDR3 protein: CASSLADRATFF

J gene: TRBJ2-5
V gene: TRBV5-1
CDR3 length: 16
CDR3 protein: CASSPEAGGLGKTQYF

J gene: TRBJ2-7
V gene: TRBV27
CDR3 length: 14
CDR3 protein: CASSFTGGAVEQYF

J gene: TRBJ2-7
V gene: TRBV28
CDR3 length: 15
CDR3 protein: CASSLSGGLAYEQYF

J gene: TRBJ2-7
V gene: TRBV12-3/TRBV12-4
CDR3 length: 15
CDR3 protein: CASSGWREWDYEQYF

J gene: TRBJ1-5
V gene: TRBV6-2/TRBV6-3
CDR3 length: 15
CDR3 protein: CASSYQTEGNQPQHF

J gene: TRBJ2-1
V gene: TRBV6-4
CDR3 length: 15
CDR3 protein: CASSEASGVSNEQFF

J gene: TRBJ2-7
V gene: TRBV15
CDR3 length: 15
CDR3 protein: CATNDLAGSGYEQYF

J gene: TRBJ2-7
V gene: TRBV20-1
CDR3 length: 11
CDR3 protein: CSARTIYEQYF

J gene: TRBJ2-1
V gene: TRBV6-4
CDR3 length: 15
CDR3 protein: CASSALAGEVDEQFF